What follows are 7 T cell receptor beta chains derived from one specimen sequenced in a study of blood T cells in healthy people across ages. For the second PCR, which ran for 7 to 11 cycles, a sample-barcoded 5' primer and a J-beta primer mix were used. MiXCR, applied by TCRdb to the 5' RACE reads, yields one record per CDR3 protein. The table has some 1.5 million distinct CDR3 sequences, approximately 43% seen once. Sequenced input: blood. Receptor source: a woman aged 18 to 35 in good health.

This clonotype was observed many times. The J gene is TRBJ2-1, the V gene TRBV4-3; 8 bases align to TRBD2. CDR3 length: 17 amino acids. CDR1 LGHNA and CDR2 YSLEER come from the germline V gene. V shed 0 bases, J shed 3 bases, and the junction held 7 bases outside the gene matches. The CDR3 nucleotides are TGCGCCAGCAGCCAAGATTCTCGACTAGCGCACTACAATGAGCAGTTCTTC. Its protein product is CASSQDSRLAHYNEQFF.

The CDR3 DNA reads TGCAGTGCTAGGGAAGGATACACTGAAGCTTTCTTT. This translates into CSAREGYTEAFF. V and J are TRBV20-1 and TRBJ1-1; D is unclear. V lost 3 bases and J lost 3, with 8 bases in between. The CDR3 loop spans 12 amino acids. Germline V gene lookup returns CDR1 DFQATT and CDR2 SNEGSKA (reference sequence).

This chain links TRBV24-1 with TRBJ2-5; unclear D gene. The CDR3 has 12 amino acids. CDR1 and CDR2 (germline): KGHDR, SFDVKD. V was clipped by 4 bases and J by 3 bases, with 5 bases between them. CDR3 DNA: TGTGCCACCAGTGAATCGGAAGAGACCCAGTACTTC. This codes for CATSESEETQYF.

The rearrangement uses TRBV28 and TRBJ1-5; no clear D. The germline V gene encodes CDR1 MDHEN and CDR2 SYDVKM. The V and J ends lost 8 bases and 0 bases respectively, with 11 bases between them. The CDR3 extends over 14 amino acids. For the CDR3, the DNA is TGTGCCAGCCGGGGTCGGAATAGCAATCAGCCCCAGCATTTT. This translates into CASRGRNSNQPQHF.

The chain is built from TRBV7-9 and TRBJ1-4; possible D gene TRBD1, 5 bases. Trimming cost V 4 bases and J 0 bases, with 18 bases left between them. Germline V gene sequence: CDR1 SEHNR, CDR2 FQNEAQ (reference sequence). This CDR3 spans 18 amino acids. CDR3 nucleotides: TGTGCCAGCAGCTGGCTCACGGGGCTGGGGGCAACTAATGAAAAACTGTTTTTT. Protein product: CASSWLTGLGATNEKLFF.

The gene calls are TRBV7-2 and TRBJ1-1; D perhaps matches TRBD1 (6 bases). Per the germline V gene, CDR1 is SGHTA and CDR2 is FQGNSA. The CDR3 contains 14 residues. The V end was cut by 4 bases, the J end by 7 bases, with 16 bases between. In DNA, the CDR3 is TGTGCCAGCAGCTCGGGGGGCAGCGGCCTTGAAGCTTTCTTT. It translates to CASSSGGSGLEAFF. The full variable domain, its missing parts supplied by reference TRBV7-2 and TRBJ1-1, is GAGVSQSPSNKVTEKGKDVELRCDPISGHTALYWYRQSLGQGLEFLIYFQGNSAPDKSGLPSDRFSAERTGGSVSTLTIQRTQQEDSAVYLCASSSGGSGLEAFFGQGTRLTVV.

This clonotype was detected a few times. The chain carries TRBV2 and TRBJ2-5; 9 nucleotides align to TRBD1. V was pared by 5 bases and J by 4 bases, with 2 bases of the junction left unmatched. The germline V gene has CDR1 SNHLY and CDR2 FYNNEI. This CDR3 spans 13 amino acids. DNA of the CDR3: TGTGCCAGCAGTTCGACAGGGGGAGAGACCCAGTACTTC. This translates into CASSSTGGETQYF. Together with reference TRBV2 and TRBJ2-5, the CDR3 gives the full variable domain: EPEVTQTPSHQVTQMGQEVILRCVPISNHLYFYWYRQILGQKVEFLVSFYNNEISEKSEIFDDQFSVERPDGSNFTLKIRSTKLEDSAMYFCASSSTGGETQYFGPGTRLLVL.